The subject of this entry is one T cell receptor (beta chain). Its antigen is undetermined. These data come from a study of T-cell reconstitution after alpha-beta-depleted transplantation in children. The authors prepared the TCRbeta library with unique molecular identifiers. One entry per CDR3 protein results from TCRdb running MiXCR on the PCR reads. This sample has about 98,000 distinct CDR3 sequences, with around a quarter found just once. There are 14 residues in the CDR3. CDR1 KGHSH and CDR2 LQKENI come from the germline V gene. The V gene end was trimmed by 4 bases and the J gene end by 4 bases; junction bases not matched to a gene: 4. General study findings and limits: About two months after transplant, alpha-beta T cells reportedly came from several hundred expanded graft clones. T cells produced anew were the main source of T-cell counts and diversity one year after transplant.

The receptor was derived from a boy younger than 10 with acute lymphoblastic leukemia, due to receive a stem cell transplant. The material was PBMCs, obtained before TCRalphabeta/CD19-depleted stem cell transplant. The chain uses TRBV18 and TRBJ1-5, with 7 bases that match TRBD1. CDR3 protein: CASSQTGTNQPQHF. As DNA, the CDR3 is TGTGCCAGCTCACAGACAGGGACTAATCAGCCCCAGCATTTT.